The 29 T cell receptor beta chains below were found in one sample sequenced in a study of control samples from healthy donors and cancer patients. Sequenced by immunoSEQ multiplex PCR; TCRdb stores in-frame clones only, minus some. Seen here are 100,000 to 150,000 clones, approximately 84% observed once, and the top ten hold more than 1.5%. Specimen: blood. These receptor sequences come from a man younger than 35 in good health.

This chain links TRBV12-5 with TRBJ1-1; D perhaps matches TRBD1 (6 bases). The CDR3 contains 18 residues. CDR1 and CDR2 (germline): LGHNT, FRNRAP. V lost 2 bases, J lost 7 bases, and 26 bases lay in between. The CDR3 region is CASGLWAYGGARTLEAFF. The CDR3 coding sequence is TGTGCTAGTGGTTTGTGGGCTTACGGGGGGGCCCGGACGCTTGAAGCTTTCTTT.

The chain has TRBV18 and TRBJ2-1; 12 bases are a match to TRBD2. Germline CDR1 and CDR2: KGHSH and LQKENI. The CDR3 totals 17 residues. The V segment lost 6 bases and the J segment 8 bases; nucleotides outside the gene matches: 14. CDR3 region: CASSPRASGRAWDEQFF. The CDR3 nucleotides read TGTGCCAGCTCCCCCAGGGCTAGCGGGAGGGCCTGGGATGAGCAGTTCTTC.

The chain uses TRBV6-5 and TRBJ2-7; the D gene is possibly TRBD2 (6 bases). There are 14 residues in the CDR3. The germline V gene encodes CDR1 MNHEY and CDR2 SVGAGI. Trimming took off 5 bases at V and 4 bases at J, with 15 bases between the two ends. The CDR3 loop reads CASSRDFEKYEQYF. CDR3 sequence (DNA): TGTGCCAGCAGTAGGGACTTCGAAAAGTACGAGCAGTACTTC.

The chain links TRBV11-2 to TRBJ1-2, with D perhaps matching TRBD1 (6 bases). Germline loops: CDR1 SGHAT, CDR2 FQNNGV. This CDR3 has 14 amino acids. Trimming cost V 3 bases and J 3 bases, with 11 bases left between them. CDR3 nucleotide sequence: TGTGCCAGCAGCTTCCCCGGACAGTACTATGGCTACACCTTC. Translating gives CASSFPGQYYGYTF.

This clone occurred a few times. The CDR3 DNA is TGTGCCAGTAGTGTTAGCGGGAGTTCGGAGACCCAGTACTTC. The encoded protein is CASSVSGSSETQYF. The genes are TRBV19 and TRBJ2-5, with 9 bases that match TRBD2. The CDR3 length is 14 residues. The junction had 6 bases not matched to a gene; V was cut back by 5 bases and J by 5 bases. Germline values: CDR1 LNHDA, CDR2 SQIVND (reference sequence).

The chain is built from TRBV9 and TRBJ2-4; 11 bases fit TRBD1. V trimming: 0 bases; J trimming: 4 bases; junction bases outside the gene matches: 6. The CDR3 runs to 17 residues. Germline CDR1 and CDR2: SGDLS and YYNGEE. The chain's CDR3 is CASSVDPGQGVKNIQYF. Here the CDR3 DNA reads TGTGCCAGCAGCGTAGACCCGGGACAGGGGGTTAAAAACATTCAGTACTTC.

The V and J genes are TRBV7-2 and TRBJ1-6; D is perhaps TRBD1 (5 bases). The CDR3 length is 14 residues. Trimming left V 4 bases short and J 7 bases short, with 11 bases between. Germline-derived CDR1 and CDR2 are SGHTA and FQGNSA. CDR3 DNA sequence: TGTGCCAGCAGCTCGACAGCCAAAAATTCACCCCTCCACTTT. Translated, it gives CASSSTAKNSPLHF.

This chain links TRBV7-3 with TRBJ2-7, with 12 bases identical to TRBD2. This CDR3 region has 17 residues. CDR1 is SGHTA, CDR2 FQGTGA, per germline. V was clipped by 5 bases and J by 3 bases; unmatched bases: 11. The CDR3 nucleotides are TGTGCCAGCAGCCCCAGACTAGCGGGAGATCAAAGCTACGAGCAGTACTTC. Protein sequence: CASSPRLAGDQSYEQYF.

The rearrangement links TRBV6-5 to TRBJ2-7; D may match TRBD1 or TRBD2 (6 bases each). This CDR3 comprises 14 residues. Germline assignment: CDR1 MNHEY and CDR2 SVGAGI. Trimming shortened V by 7 bases and J by 3 bases, and 16 bases separated the two germline ends. This CDR3 reads CASKRDGGLYEQYF. Here the CDR3 DNA reads TGTGCCAGCAAACGAGATGGGGGGCTCTACGAGCAGTACTTC.

In this sample, this clone turned up once. The chain employs TRBV5-6 and TRBJ2-7, with D perhaps being TRBD1 or TRBD2 (6 bases each). V shed 0 bases and J shed 4 bases, with 20 bases lying between them. Germline V gene lookup returns CDR1 SGHDT and CDR2 YYEEEE. The CDR3 runs to 17 residues. In DNA form, the CDR3 reads TGTGCCAGCAGCTTGGCCTTAACCGGGGGCGGTCTTTACGAGCAGTACTTC. Amino acid sequence: CASSLALTGGGLYEQYF.

The chain carries TRBV6-2 or TRBV6-3 and TRBJ1-6; D possibly corresponds to TRBD1 (6 bases). CDR1 MNHEY and CDR2 SVGEGT come from the germline V gene. V lost 5 bases and J 0 bases, leaving 17 bases between the germline ends. The CDR3 covers 18 residues. CDR3 sequence: CASSPRQGPSSYNSPLHF. The CDR3 nucleotides are TGTGCCAGCAGTCCCCGCCAGGGGCCAAGCTCCTATAATTCACCCCTCCACTTT.

The rearrangement joins TRBV9 to TRBJ1-1, with TRBD1 matching over 10 bases. V was clipped by 4 bases and J by 6 bases; unmatched bases: 21. This CDR3 comprises 19 residues. In germline, CDR1 is SGDLS, CDR2 YYNGEE. The CDR3 region has the DNA TGTGCCAGCAGCCCAGGGACAGGGGTAGAGAGTGGGGTGGTGGCTGAAGCTTTCTTT. The encoded protein is CASSPGTGVESGVVAEAFF.

This clone was picked up one time. The chain carries TRBV6-2 or TRBV6-3 and TRBJ2-1, with D perhaps TRBD1 (6 bases). Trimming took off 2 bases at V and 6 bases at J, with 17 bases between the two ends. Germline V gene sequence: CDR1 MNHEY, CDR2 SVGEGT. The CDR3 contains 16 residues. The CDR3 protein is CASSYRPGQGSNEQFF. CDR3 coding DNA: TGTGCCAGCAGTTACAGACCGGGACAAGGGTCCAATGAGCAGTTCTTC.

The table lists this clone with a count of one. The CDR3 coding sequence is TGTGCCAGCAGCGCCCGACAGGCAGGCTACGAGCAGTACTTC. Its translation: CASSARQAGYEQYF. The V call is TRBV4-2, the J call TRBJ2-7, with D possibly matching TRBD1 (6 bases). CDR3 size: 14 residues. The V and J ends lost 5 bases and 3 bases respectively, with 14 bases between them. The germline V gene encodes CDR1 LGHNA and CDR2 YNFKEQ.

The chain joins TRBV6-5 to TRBJ2-1, with TRBD2 matching 11 bases. Trimming removed 7 bases from V and 6 bases from J; junction bases left unmatched: 8. The CDR3 length is 15 residues. Per the germline V gene, CDR1 is MNHEY and CDR2 is SVGAGI. CDR3 DNA sequence: TGTGCCAGCACTCTAGGACTAGCGGGTGGCAATGAGCAGTTCTTC. Translation: CASTLGLAGGNEQFF.

The chain links TRBV14 to TRBJ1-3, with D unclear. Germline loops: CDR1 SGHDN, CDR2 FVKESK. The CDR3 covers 16 residues. The ends were cut back, 0 bases at V and 1 base at J, with 10 bases in the middle. The CDR3 DNA follows: TGTGCCAGCAGCCAAGATACGGCCGGATCTGGAAACACCATATATTTT. It translates to CASSQDTAGSGNTIYF.

This rearrangement joins TRBV7-9 to TRBJ2-7, with D uncertain. Trimming removed 2 bases from V and 4 bases from J, with 6 bases in between. This CDR3 contains 12 residues. In germline, CDR1 is SEHNR, CDR2 FQNEAQ (reference sequence). The CDR3 here is CASSLHHYEQYF. CDR3 DNA: TGTGCCAGCAGCTTACACCATTACGAGCAGTACTTC.

The count of this clone is one. The CDR3 DNA follows: TGTGCCAGCTCACCGTCTTCGGGTGAGCAGTTCTTC. Translation: CASSPSSGEQFF. J is TRBJ2-1 and V is TRBV18, with D hard to call. Germline CDR1 and CDR2: KGHSH and LQKENI. The CDR3 is made up of 12 amino acids. Trimming removed 3 bases from V and 9 bases from J, with 9 bases in between.

The sample holds a few counts of this clone. This chain links TRBV18 with TRBJ2-1; no firm D call. The V end lost 4 bases, the J end lost 7 bases, and 2 bases lay between the germline ends. Germline V gene lookup returns CDR1 KGHSH and CDR2 LQKENI. CDR3 length: 10 amino acids. The DNA for the CDR3 is TGTGCCAGCTCACATAATGAGCAGTTCTTC. Translation: CASSHNEQFF.

The chain joins TRBV5-1 to TRBJ1-5; D call uncertain. The CDR3 contains 15 residues. The ends were cut back, 0 bases at V and 3 bases at J, with 10 bases in the middle. Per germline, CDR1 SGHRS and CDR2 YFSETQ. For the CDR3, the DNA is TGCGCCAGCAGCTTGGCAGCGGAACCCAATCAGCCCCAGCATTTT. This sequence encodes CASSLAAEPNQPQHF.

This clone is a singleton in its sample. This rearrangement joins TRBV12-5 to TRBJ1-2; 9 bases map to TRBD1. The ends lost 3 bases at V and 9 bases at J; junction bases unmatched: 5. CDR1 LGHNT and CDR2 FRNRAP come from the germline V gene. The CDR3 totals 13 residues. CDR3 residues: CASGLSGQGSYTF. CDR3 nucleotide sequence: TGTGCTAGTGGTTTATCGGGACAGGGTAGCTACACCTTC.

The chain combines TRBV27 with TRBJ2-3; D is perhaps TRBD2 (6 bases). Trimming shortened V by 5 bases and J by 4 bases, and 16 bases separated the two germline ends. Germline values: CDR1 MNHEY, CDR2 SMNVEV (reference sequence). This CDR3 spans 15 amino acids. This CDR3 is CASSPSAGGPDTQYF. The CDR3 DNA is TGTGCCAGCAGTCCGTCAGCGGGTGGACCAGATACGCAGTATTTT.

Only one count was recorded for this clone. The rearrangement uses TRBV5-1 and TRBJ1-1; D may be TRBD1 (6 bases). The CDR3 covers 14 residues. Germline lookup yields CDR1 SGHRS and CDR2 YFSETQ. V lost 4 bases and J 5 bases, leaving 15 bases between the germline ends. The CDR3 reads CASSPKGVGTEAFF. CDR3 DNA sequence: TGCGCCAGCAGCCCAAAGGGGGTAGGTACTGAAGCTTTCTTT.

Concerning this clone itself: Other DNA variants within this sample encode the same CDR3. The chain is built from TRBV28 and TRBJ1-5; tentative D call: TRBD1 (5 bases). Germline V CDR1 and CDR2: MDHEN, SYDVKM. The CDR3 is 13 residues long. V was shortened by 5 bases and J by 7 bases, with 12 bases between the two germline ends. DNA for the CDR3: TGTGCCAGCAGTAGTCCAGGGAGACAGCCCCAGCATTTT. Its translation is CASSSPGRQPQHF.

The genes are TRBV30 and TRBJ1-3; no clear D gene. Trimming removed 0 bases from V and 4 bases from J, with 16 bases in between. The CDR3 runs 16 residues. Germline V gene lookup returns CDR1 GTSNPN and CDR2 SVGIG (reference sequence). For the CDR3, the DNA is TGTGCCTGGAGTGTACCTTGGTTGGGTACCGGAAACACCATATATTTT. It translates to CAWSVPWLGTGNTIYF.

The chain couples TRBV12-3 or TRBV12-4 to TRBJ1-6, with no clear D. V lost 5 bases and J lost 7, with 9 bases in between. The CDR3 has 13 amino acids. CDR3 in amino acids: CASSPTGNSPLHF. CDR3 DNA: TGTGCCAGCAGTCCGACGGGGAATTCACCCCTCCACTTT.

This clone was observed once. The V and J genes are TRBV18 and TRBJ1-5; the D gene is possibly TRBD1 (5 bases). The CDR3 is 13 amino acids. V lost 4 bases, J lost 1 base, and 5 bases lay in between. Germline lookup yields CDR1 KGHSH and CDR2 LQKENI. The DNA for the CDR3 is TGTGCCAGCTCACAGGGGAGCAATCAGCCCCAGCATTTT. Its protein product is CASSQGSNQPQHF.

The CDR3 reads CASSKRTGAVRLNTEAFF. The DNA for the CDR3 is TGTGCCAGCAGCAAGAGGACAGGGGCCGTCCGTCTGAACACTGAAGCTTTCTTT. The rearrangement uses TRBV7-9 and TRBJ1-1, with TRBD1 identical over 9 bases. CDR1 is SEHNR, CDR2 FQNEAQ, per germline (reference sequence). V was pared by 5 bases and J by 0 bases, with 13 bases of the junction left unmatched. This CDR3 spans 18 amino acids.

The chain employs TRBV12-3 or TRBV12-4 and TRBJ1-1; tentatively, D is TRBD1 (6 bases). The V and J ends lost 2 bases and 11 bases respectively, with 15 bases between them. The CDR3 spans 13 residues. DNA for the CDR3: TGTGCCAGCAGTTTAACAGGGAATATTGGGGCTTTCTTT. Translation: CASSLTGNIGAFF.